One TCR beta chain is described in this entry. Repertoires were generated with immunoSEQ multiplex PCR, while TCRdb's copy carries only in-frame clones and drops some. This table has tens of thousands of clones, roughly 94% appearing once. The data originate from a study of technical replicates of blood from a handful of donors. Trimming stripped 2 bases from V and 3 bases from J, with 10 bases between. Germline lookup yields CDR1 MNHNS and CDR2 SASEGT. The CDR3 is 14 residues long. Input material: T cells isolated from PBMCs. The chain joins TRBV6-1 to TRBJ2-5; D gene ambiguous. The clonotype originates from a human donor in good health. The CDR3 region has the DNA TGTGCCAGCAGTGAATACCACAGCAAAGAGACCCAGTACTTC. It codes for CASSEYHSKETQYF.